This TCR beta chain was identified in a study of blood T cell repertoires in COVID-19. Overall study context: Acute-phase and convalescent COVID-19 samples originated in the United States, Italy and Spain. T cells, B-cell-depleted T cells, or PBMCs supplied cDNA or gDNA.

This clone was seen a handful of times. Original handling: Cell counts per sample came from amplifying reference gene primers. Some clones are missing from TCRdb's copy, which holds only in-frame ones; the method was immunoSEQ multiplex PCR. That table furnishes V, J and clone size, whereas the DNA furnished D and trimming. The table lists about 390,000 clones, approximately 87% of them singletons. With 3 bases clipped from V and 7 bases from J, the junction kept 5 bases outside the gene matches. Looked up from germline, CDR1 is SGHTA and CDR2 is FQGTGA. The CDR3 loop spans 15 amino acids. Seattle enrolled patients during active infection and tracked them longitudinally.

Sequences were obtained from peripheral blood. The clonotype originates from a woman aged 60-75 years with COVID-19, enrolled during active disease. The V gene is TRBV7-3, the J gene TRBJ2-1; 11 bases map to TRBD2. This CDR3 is CASSFSGGATNEQFF. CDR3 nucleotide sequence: TGTGCCAGCAGCTTTAGCGGGGGGGCCACGAATGAGCAGTTCTTC.